This is a list of T cell receptor beta chains from one sample in a study of shared clonotypes between healthy human individuals. Measured with immunoSEQ multiplex PCR; TCRdb has only the in-frame clones, and not every one. Counted here are under 2,000,000 clones, about 95% occurring once; the ten biggest clones make up around 1%. Sequencing was done on a sample of naive CD8+ T cells sorted from blood. These receptors all come from a man between 18 and 29 years old in good health. Each CDR3 is given with its conserved first and last residue. A D gene is named only where the DNA matches it firmly. Clone sizes are given selectively: once, few, many, or a class where the clone is expanded.

TRBJ2-1,TRBV30,-,13,-,TGTGCCTGGAGTACCGACAGCTACAATGAGCAGTTCTTC,CAWSTDSYNEQFF
TRBJ1-4,TRBV4-3,-,16,-,TGCGCCAGCAGCCAAGCAGTGTCAGGGATTGGAGAAAAACTGTTTTTT,CASSQAVSGIGEKLFF
TRBJ2-1,TRBV27,-,16,TRBD2,TGTGCCAGCAACCTTGGGACTAGCGGGGATTACAATGAGCAGTTCTTC,CASNLGTSGDYNEQFF
TRBJ2-1,TRBV29-1,-,15,TRBD1,TGCAGCGTTGAAGATCACGGGACAGATTACAATGAGCAGTTCTTC,CSVEDHGTDYNEQFF
TRBJ1-6,TRBV5-5,-,13,TRBD1,TGTGCCAGCAGCCCCGACAGGGTTTCACCCCTCCACTTT,CASSPDRVSPLHF
TRBJ2-7,TRBV28,once,14,-,TGTGCCAGCAGCCAGGGGGGGGGCTCCTACGAGCAGTACTTC,CASSQGGGSYEQYF
TRBJ2-7,TRBV6-1,-,15,TRBD1,TGTGCCAGCAGCACTAACAGGGGGCAGATCTACGAGCAGTACTTC,CASSTNRGQIYEQYF
TRBJ2-7,TRBV5-4,-,13,-,TGTGCCAGCAGCTGGGACAAGACCTACGAGCAGTACTTC,CASSWDKTYEQYF
TRBJ1-2,TRBV19,-,14,-,TGTGCCAGTAAAAAGACGGCGGCCACTCCCCAGGACACCTTC,CASKKTAATPQDTF
TRBJ2-5,TRBV7-9,-,15,TRBD1,TGTGCCAGCAGCTTAGGGACAGGGGGCCGAGAGACCCAGTACTTC,CASSLGTGGRETQYF
TRBJ2-7,TRBV9,-,12,-,TGTGCCAGCAGCGGTACCTTTTCCGAGCAGTACTTC,CASSGTFSEQYF
TRBJ2-5,TRBV4-3,-,15,-,TGCGCCAGCAGCCAAGATGCCTATCCCCAAGAGACCCAGTACTTC,CASSQDAYPQETQYF
TRBJ1-1,TRBV9,-,13,-,TGTGCCAGCAGCCCCCTAAGGGGCACTGAAGCTTTCTTT,CASSPLRGTEAFF
TRBJ2-1,TRBV27,-,13,-,TGTGCCAGCAGTTTACTAGGAGAAGCGGAGCAGTTCTTC,CASSLLGEAEQFF
TRBJ1-6,TRBV19,once,15,-,TGTGCCAGTACCCCGGGGCAGGGCGGAAATTCACCCCTCCACTTT,CASTPGQGGNSPLHF
TRBJ1-1,TRBV9,-,13,-,TGTGCCAGCAGCCCGGGCCCCCCGGTAGAAGCTTTCTTT,CASSPGPPVEAFF